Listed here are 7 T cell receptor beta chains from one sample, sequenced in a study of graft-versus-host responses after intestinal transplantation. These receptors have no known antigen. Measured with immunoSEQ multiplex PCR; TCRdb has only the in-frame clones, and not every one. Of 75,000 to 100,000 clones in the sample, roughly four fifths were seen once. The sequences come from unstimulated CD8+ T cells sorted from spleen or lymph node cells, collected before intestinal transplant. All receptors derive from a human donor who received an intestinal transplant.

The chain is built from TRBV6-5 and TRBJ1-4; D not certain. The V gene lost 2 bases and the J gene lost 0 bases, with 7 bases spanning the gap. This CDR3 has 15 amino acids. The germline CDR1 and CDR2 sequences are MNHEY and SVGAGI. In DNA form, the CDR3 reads TGTGCCAGCAGTTACAGCGGAGCAACTAATGAAAAACTGTTTTTT. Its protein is CASSYSGATNEKLFF.

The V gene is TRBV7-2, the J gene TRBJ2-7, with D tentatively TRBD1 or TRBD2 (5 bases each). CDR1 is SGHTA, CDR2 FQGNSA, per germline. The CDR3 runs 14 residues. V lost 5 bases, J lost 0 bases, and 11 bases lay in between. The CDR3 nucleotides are TGTGCCAGCAGCCCCCGGGACGGCTCCTACGAGCAGTACTTC. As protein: CASSPRDGSYEQYF.

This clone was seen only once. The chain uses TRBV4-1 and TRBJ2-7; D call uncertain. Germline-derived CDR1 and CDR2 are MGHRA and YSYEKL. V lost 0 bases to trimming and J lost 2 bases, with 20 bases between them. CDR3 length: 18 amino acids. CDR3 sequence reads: CASSQDRPTPAITYEQYF. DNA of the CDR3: TGCGCCAGCAGCCAAGATAGGCCGACTCCAGCGATTACCTACGAGCAGTACTTC.

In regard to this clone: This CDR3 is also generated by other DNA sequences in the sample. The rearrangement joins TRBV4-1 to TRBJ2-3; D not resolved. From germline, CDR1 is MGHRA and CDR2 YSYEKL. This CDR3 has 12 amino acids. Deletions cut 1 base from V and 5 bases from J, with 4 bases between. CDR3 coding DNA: TGCGCCAGCAGCCAAGGGGGAGATACGCAGTATTTT. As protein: CASSQGGDTQYF.

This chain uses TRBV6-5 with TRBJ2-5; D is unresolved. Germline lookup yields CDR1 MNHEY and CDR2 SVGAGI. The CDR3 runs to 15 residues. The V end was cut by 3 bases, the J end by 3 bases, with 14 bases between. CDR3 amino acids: CASSYSHHQEETQYF. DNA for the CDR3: TGTGCCAGCAGTTATTCTCACCACCAGGAAGAGACCCAGTACTTC.

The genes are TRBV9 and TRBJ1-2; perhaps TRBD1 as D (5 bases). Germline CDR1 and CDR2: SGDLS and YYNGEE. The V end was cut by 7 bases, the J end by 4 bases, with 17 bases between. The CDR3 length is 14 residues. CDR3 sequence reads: CASQGSTPSYGYTF. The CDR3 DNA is TGTGCCAGCCAGGGCAGCACCCCTAGCTATGGCTACACCTTC.

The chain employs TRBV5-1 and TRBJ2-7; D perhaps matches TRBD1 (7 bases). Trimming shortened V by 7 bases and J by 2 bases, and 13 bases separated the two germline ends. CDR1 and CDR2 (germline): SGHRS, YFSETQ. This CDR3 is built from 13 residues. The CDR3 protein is CASRGTAAYEQYF. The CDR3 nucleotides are TGCGCCAGCCGCGGGACAGCCGCCTACGAGCAGTACTTC.